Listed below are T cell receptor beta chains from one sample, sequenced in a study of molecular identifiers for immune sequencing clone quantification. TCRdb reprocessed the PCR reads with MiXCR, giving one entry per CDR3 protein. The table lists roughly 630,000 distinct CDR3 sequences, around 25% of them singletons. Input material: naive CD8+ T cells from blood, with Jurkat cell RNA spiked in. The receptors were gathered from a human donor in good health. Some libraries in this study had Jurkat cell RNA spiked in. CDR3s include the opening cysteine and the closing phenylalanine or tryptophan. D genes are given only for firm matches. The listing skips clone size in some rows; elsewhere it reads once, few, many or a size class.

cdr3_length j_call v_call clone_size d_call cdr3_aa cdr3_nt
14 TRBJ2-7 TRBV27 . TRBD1 CASSYKGQGYEQYF TGTGCCAGCAGTTACAAGGGACAGGGGTACGAGCAGTACTTC
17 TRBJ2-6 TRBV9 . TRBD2 CASSVGRGIAGANVLTF TGTGCCAGCAGCGTAGGGCGGGGGATCGCTGGGGCCAACGTCCTGACTTTC
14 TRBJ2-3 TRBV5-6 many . CASSGAISTDTQYF TGTGCCAGCAGCGGCGCTATAAGCACAGATACGCAGTATTTT
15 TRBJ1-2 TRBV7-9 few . CASSPPKDRPYGYTF TGTGCCAGCAGCCCACCCAAAGACAGACCCTATGGCTACACCTTC
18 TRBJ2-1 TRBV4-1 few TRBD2 CASSLRGPLAGLRDEQFF TGCGCCAGCAGCCTCCGGGGGCCTCTAGCGGGGCTCCGCGATGAGCAGTTCTTC
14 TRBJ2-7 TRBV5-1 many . CASSLSSKPYEQYF TGCGCCAGCAGCTTGTCTTCGAAACCCTACGAGCAGTACTTC
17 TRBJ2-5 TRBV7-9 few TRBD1 CASSSLSWDRGGETQYF TGTGCCAGCAGCTCCCTTAGTTGGGACAGGGGGGGAGAGACCCAGTACTTC
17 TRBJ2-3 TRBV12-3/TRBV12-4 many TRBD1 CASRDDRVGISADTQYF TGTGCCAGCAGGGACGACAGGGTCGGTATCAGCGCAGATACGCAGTATTTT
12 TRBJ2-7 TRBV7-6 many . CASSNIVHEQYF TGTGCCAGCAGCAATATTGTTCACGAGCAGTACTTC
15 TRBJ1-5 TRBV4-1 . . CASSQASHSNQPQHF TGCGCCAGCAGCCAAGCGTCCCATAGCAATCAGCCCCAGCATTTT
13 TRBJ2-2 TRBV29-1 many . CSVVKVDTGELFF TGCAGCGTTGTTAAGGTCGACACCGGGGAGCTGTTTTTT
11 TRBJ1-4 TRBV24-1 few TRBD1 CATGQNEKLFF TGTGCCACGGGACAGAATGAAAAACTGTTTTTT
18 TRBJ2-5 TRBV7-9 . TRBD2 CASSLLDSGRRYQETQYF TGTGCCAGCAGCTTATTAGATAGCGGGAGGAGGTACCAAGAGACCCAGTACTTC
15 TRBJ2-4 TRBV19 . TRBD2 CASSIIAGGLFRSFF TGTGCCAGTAGTATAATAGCGGGGGGGCTCTTTCGTAGTTTCTTC
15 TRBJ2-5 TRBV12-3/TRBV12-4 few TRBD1 CASRSGTGGMETQYF TGTGCCAGCAGGTCAGGGACAGGGGGCATGGAGACCCAGTACTTC
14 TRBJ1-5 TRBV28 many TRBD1 CASSSTGSGQPQHF TGTGCCAGCAGTTCGACAGGGTCAGGCCAGCCCCAGCATTTT
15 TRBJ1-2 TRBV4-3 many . CASSQDRAGSYGYTF TGCGCCAGCAGCCAAGATAGGGCAGGGAGCTATGGCTACACCTTC
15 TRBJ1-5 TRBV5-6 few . CASSLHPGSNQPQHF TGTGCCAGCAGCTTGCACCCAGGAAGCAATCAGCCCCAGCATTTT
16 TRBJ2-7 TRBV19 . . CASSSADHYKTYEQYF TGTGCCAGTAGTTCCGCCGACCACTACAAAACCTACGAGCAGTACTTC
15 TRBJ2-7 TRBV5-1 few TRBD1 CASSAETGGFYEQYF TGCGCCAGCAGCGCTGAGACAGGGGGCTTCTACGAGCAGTACTTC
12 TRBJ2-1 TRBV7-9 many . CASSLYSNEQFF TGTGCCAGCAGCTTATACAGTAATGAGCAGTTCTTC
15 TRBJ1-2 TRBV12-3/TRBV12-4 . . CASSSAAGVAYGYTF TGTGCCAGCAGTTCGGCGGCAGGGGTGGCCTATGGCTACACCTTC
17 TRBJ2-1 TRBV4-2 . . CASGPRVGGQTYNEQFF TGTGCCAGCGGCCCACGCGTGGGGGGACAGACATACAATGAGCAGTTCTTC
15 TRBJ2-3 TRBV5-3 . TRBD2 CTSSSISGGTDTQYF TGTACCAGCAGTTCTATTAGCGGGGGCACAGATACGCAGTATTTT
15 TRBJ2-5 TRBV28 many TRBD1 CASSSGQGIPKTQYF TGTGCCAGCAGTAGCGGACAGGGCATCCCCAAGACCCAGTACTTC
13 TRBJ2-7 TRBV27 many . CASSTGPGHEQYF TGTGCCAGCAGTACCGGACCGGGCCACGAGCAGTACTTC
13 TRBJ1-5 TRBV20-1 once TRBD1 CNLRGGGDQPQHF TGCAATCTCAGGGGGGGCGGGGATCAGCCCCAGCATTTT